This T cell receptor (beta chain) is from a study of PD-L1 blockade in urothelial cancer. The CDR3 runs to 13 residues. The V gene's germline CDR1 is MNHEY and CDR2 SVGAGI. V shed 8 bases, J shed 2 bases, and the junction held 5 bases outside the gene matches. Between 1 and 8 samples, pretreatment and on-treatment, were given by each patient. Generated by immunoSEQ multiplex PCR, the TCRdb table keeps only in-frame clones and is missing some. The table includes 57,000 or so clones, more than 65% detected once. The receptor's source is a man between 70 and 80 years old with urothelial cancer. The sample in question was PBMCs, obtained around atezolizumab (anti-PD-L1) treatment. The chain recombines TRBV6-5 with TRBJ2-7; 8 positions agree with TRBD1. In nucleotides, the CDR3 is TGTGCCAGCTATGACAGGGGAACCTACGAGCAGTACTTC. Its translation: CASYDRGTYEQYF.